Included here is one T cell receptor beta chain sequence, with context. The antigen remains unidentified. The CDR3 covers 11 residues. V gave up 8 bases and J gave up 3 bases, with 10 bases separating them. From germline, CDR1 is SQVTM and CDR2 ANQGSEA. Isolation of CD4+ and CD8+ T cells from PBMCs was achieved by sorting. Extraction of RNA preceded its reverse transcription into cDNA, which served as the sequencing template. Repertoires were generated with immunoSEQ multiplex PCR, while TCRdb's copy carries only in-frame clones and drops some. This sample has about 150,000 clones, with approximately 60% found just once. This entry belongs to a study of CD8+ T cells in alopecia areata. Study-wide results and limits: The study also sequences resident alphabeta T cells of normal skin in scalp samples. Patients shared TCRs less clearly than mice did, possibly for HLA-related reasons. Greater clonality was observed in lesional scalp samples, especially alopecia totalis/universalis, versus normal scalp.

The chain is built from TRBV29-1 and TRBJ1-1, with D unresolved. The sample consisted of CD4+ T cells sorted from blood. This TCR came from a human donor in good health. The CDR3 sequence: CSPGRYTEAFF. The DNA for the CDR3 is TGCAGCCCAGGAAGGTACACTGAAGCTTTCTTT.